These 5 T cell receptor beta chains share one sample of origin, sequenced in a study of siplizumab effects on memory and regulatory T cells. Assay used: immunoSEQ multiplex PCR; TCRdb lists only in-frame clones, some missing. The repertoire has around 95,000 clones, approximately 92% of them found once; the top ten carry about 0.15%. The sample consisted of CD4+ T cells sorted from blood. Receptor source: a human donor in good health.

V is TRBV13 and J is TRBJ2-5; tentatively, D is TRBD1 (5 bases). Trimming shortened V by 5 bases and J by 5 bases, and 15 bases separated the two germline ends. CDR3 length: 14 residues. Germline V gene data show CDR1 as PRHDT and CDR2 as FYEKMQ (reference sequence). The CDR3 region has the DNA TGTGCCAGCAGCGAACGACAGAGAGCGGAGACCCAGTACTTC. It encodes CASSERQRAETQYF.

The rearrangement joins TRBV10-3 to TRBJ1-1; 9 bases line up with TRBD1. CDR1 and CDR2 (germline): ENHRY, SYGVKD. This CDR3 region has 14 residues. The V and J ends lost 6 bases and 1 base, in that order; junction bases with no gene match: 3. The CDR3 reads CAIRDRGTNTEAFF. CDR3 coding DNA: TGTGCCATCAGGGACAGGGGAACGAACACTGAAGCTTTCTTT.

V is TRBV29-1 and J is TRBJ2-7; D perhaps matches TRBD1 (5 bases). V was trimmed by 8 bases and J by 0 bases, leaving 20 bases between them. Germline loops: CDR1 SQVTM, CDR2 ANQGSEA. There are 15 residues in the CDR3. The CDR3 loop reads CSTARQRLFSYEQYF. The DNA for the CDR3 is TGCAGCACTGCCCGACAGCGACTCTTCTCCTACGAGCAGTACTTC.

The V and J genes are TRBV9 and TRBJ2-7; D gene uncertain. The CDR3 consists of 15 residues. V lost 0 bases to trimming and J lost 2 bases, with 12 bases between them. Germline values: CDR1 SGDLS, CDR2 YYNGEE. The DNA for the CDR3 is TGTGCCAGCAGCGTAGATCAGGTCATGACCTACGAGCAGTACTTC. As protein: CASSVDQVMTYEQYF. Using reference TRBV9 and TRBJ2-7 for the parts outside the CDR3, the full variable domain is DSGVTQTPKHLITATGQRVTLRCSPRSGDLSVYWYQQSLDQGLQFLIQYYNGEERAKGNILERFSAQQFPDLHSELNLSSLELGDSALYFCASSVDQVMTYEQYFGPGTRLTVT.

A remark on this clone: The junction departs from germline at one end; a sequencing error may be responsible. This sequence joins TRBV18 and TRBJ2-1; D is uncertain. This CDR3 has 14 residues. CDR1 KGHSH and CDR2 LQKENI come from the germline V gene. CDR3 coding DNA: TGTGCCAGCTCACCACGGAATAGCTACGATGAGCAGTTCTTC. It is translated as CASSPRNSYDEQFF. Full variable domain (remainder filled in from reference TRBV18 and TRBJ2-1): NAGVMQNPRHLVRRRGQEARLRCSPMKGHSHVYWYRQLPEEGLKFMVYLQKENIIDESGMPKERFSAEFPKEGPSILRIQQVVRGDSAAYFCASSPRNSYDEQFFGPGTRLTVL.